The T cell receptor beta chain under discussion was sequenced for a study of T cells in Graves' hyperthyroidism and ophthalmopathy. The CDR3 totals 16 residues. Germline CDR1 and CDR2: LGHNA and YSLEER. The V gene end was trimmed by 1 base and the J gene end by 5 bases; junction bases not matched to a gene: 8. On this clonotype: Its target is not known.

Each diagnosis drew on symptoms, thyroxine, TRAb, thyroid ultrasound and orbital computed tomography findings. The PBMCs were taken from roughly 9.3 ml of fresh peripheral blood. Findings and caveats of the study: Most thyroid clonotypes expanded above 0.001 were also detected in blood. Ophthalmopathy was distinguished from stable hyperthyroidism by 13 V-J signatures.

Researchers amplified the TCR beta CDR3 regions from RNA transcripts. TCR CDR3 regions were first amplified by RT-PCR with HTBI primers. TCRdb re-analysed the multiplex PCR reads in MiXCR, keeping a single row per CDR3 protein. The top ten hold 28% of the sample, which has 300,000 to 450,000 distinct CDR3 sequences, 15% to 17% seen once. This sequence originates from a woman aged 18-29 years with Graves' hyperthyroidism that later progressed to Graves' ophthalmopathy. Sequencing used blood. The genes are TRBV4-3 and TRBJ1-2; 9 bases align to TRBD1. The CDR3: CASSQAPWDREYGYTF. The CDR3 coding sequence is TGCGCCAGCAGCCAAGCCCCGTGGGACAGGGAATATGGCTACACCTTC.